This T cell receptor (beta chain) was documented in a study of regulatory T cells in long-lasting Graves disease. Investigators prepared the TCR beta libraries by applying iRepertoire HTBI primers and Arm-PCR of CDR3 regions. One entry per CDR3 protein results from TCRdb running MiXCR on the multiplex PCR reads. This table has fewer than 550,000 distinct CDR3 sequences, around a fifth appearing once. This clonotype occurred many times. There are 15 residues in the CDR3. V gave up 2 bases and J gave up 1 base, with 11 bases separating them. Germline V gene data show CDR1 as ENHRY and CDR2 as SYGVKD. Time point defined: persistent/refractory GD, antithyroid drugs over 5 years with positive TRAb. Generation of the TCR library employed RNA extracted from PBMCs.

Sequenced material: peripheral blood mononuclear cells (PBMCs), taken when the disease was refractory, from a patient treated with antithyroid drugs. The chain is built from TRBV10-3 and TRBJ1-1; D not resolved. The TCR was taken from a female donor with Graves disease. CDR3 bases: TGTGCCATCAGTGAGGGGATTACAGCGAACACTGAAGCTTTCTTT. It is translated as CAISEGITANTEAFF.